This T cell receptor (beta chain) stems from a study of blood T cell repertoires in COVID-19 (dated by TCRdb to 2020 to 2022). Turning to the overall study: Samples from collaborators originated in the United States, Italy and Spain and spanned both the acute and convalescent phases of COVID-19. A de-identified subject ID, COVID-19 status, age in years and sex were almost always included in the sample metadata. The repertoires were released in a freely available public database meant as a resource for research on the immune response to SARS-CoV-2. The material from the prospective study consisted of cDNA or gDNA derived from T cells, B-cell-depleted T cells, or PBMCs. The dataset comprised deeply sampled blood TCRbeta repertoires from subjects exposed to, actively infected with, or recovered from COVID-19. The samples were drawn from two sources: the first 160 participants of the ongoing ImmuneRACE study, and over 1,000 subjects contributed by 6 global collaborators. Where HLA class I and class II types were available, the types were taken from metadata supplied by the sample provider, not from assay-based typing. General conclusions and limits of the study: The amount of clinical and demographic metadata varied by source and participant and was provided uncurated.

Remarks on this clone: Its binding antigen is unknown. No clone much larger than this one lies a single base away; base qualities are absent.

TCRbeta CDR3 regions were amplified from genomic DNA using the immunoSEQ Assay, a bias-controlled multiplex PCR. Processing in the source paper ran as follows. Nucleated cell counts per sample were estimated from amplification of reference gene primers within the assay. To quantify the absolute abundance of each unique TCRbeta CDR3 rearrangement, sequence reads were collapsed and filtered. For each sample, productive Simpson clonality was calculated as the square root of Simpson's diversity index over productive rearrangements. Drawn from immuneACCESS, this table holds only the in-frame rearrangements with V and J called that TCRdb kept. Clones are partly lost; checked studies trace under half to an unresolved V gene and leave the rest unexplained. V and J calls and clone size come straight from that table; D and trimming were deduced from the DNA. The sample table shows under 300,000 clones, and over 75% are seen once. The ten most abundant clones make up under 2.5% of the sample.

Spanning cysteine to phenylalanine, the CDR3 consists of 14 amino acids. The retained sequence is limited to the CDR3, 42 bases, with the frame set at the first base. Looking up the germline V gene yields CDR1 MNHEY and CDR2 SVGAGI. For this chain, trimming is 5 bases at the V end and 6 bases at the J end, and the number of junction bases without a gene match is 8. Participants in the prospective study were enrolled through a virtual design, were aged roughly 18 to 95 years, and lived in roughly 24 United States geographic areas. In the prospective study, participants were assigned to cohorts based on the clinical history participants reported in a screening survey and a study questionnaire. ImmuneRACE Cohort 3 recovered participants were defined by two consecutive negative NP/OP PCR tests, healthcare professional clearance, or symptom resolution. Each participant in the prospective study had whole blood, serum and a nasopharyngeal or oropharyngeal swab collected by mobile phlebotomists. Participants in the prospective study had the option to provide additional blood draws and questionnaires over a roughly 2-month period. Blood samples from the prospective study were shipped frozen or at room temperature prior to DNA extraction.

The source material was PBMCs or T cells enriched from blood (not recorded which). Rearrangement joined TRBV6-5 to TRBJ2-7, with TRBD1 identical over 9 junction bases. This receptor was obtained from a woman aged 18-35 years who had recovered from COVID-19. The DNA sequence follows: TGTGCCAGCAGTCTAACAGGGGGCTCGGGCGAGCAGTACTTC. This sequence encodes CASSLTGGSGEQYF.